This TCR beta chain was identified during a study of T cell clusters in autoimmune cytopenias. TRB was amplified from about 270 ng of peripheral blood genomic DNA per sample. TRB was amplified by touch-down multiplex PCR, primer pools A and B combined. TCRdb reprocessed the multiplex PCR reads and keeps a single row for each CDR3 protein, giving no DNA. The sample data list 9,500 to 15,000 distinct CDR3 sequences. By frequency, this clonotype is medium-sized. In germline, CDR1 is GTSNPN, CDR2 SVGIG (reference sequence). The CDR3 is 16 amino acids. Separately, the same data were catalogued under a study of T cell repertoires in aging, cancer and after chemotherapy. That source notes: About 10 million TCR reads made up the full dataset.

The J gene is TRBJ1-1, the V gene TRBV30; without DNA, the TCRdb call of TRBD1 cannot be checked. What was sequenced was peripheral blood. The sequence derives from a human donor in good health. The CDR3 loop is CAWSVRAGSPNTEAFF.